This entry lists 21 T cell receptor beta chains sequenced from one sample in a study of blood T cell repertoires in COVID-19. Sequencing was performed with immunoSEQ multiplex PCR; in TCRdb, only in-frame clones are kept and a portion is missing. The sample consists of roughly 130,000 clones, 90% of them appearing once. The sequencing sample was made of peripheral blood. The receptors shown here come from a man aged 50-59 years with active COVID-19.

CDR3 in amino acids: CASSYTGASSYNEQFF. The CDR3 coding sequence is TGTGCCAGCAGCTATACAGGGGCGAGCTCCTACAATGAGCAGTTCTTC. This chain connects TRBV11-2 to TRBJ2-1, with 7 positions matching TRBD1. The CDR3 loop spans 16 amino acids. Trimming took 4 bases from V and 0 from J; bases not matched to a gene: 6. Germline CDR1 is SGHAT and CDR2 is FQNNGV.

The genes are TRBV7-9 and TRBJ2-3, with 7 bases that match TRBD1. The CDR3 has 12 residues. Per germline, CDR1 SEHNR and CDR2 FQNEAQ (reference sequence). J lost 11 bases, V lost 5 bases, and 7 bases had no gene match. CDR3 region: CASSPTGPLQYF. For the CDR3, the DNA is TGTGCCAGCAGCCCGACAGGGCCGTTGCAGTATTTT.

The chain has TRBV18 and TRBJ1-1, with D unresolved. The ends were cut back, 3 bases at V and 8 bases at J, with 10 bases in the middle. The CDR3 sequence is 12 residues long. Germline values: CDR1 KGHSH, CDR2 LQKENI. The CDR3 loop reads CASSPSEEEAFF. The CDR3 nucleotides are TGTGCCAGCTCACCCAGCGAGGAAGAAGCTTTCTTT.

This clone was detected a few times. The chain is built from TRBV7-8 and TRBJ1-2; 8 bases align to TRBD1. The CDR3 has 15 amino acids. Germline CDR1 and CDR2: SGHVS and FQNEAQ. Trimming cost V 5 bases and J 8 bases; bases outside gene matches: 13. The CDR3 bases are TGTGCCAGCAGCCCATCGGGACAGGAATCGTGGGGCTACACCTTC. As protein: CASSPSGQESWGYTF.

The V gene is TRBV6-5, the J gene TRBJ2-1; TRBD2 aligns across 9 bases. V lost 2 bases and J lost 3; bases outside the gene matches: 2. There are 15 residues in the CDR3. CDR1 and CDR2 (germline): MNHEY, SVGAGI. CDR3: CASSYLRGGYNEQFF. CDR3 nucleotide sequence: TGTGCCAGCAGTTACCTGCGGGGGGGCTACAATGAGCAGTTCTTC.

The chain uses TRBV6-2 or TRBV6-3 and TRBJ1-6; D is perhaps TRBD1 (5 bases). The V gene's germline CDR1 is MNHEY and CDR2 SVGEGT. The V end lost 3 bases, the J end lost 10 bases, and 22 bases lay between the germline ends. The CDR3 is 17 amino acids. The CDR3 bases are TGTGCCAGCAGTTATCCCCAGGGCAGTCCCTCTGGATCACCCCTCCACTTT. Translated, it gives CASSYPQGSPSGSPLHF.

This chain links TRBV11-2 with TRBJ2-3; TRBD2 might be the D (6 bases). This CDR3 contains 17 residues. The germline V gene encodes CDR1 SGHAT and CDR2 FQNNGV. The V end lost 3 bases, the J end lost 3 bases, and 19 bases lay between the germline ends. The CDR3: CASSFTLGEARTDTQYF. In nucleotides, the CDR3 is TGTGCCAGCAGCTTTACTCTGGGGGAGGCGCGGACAGATACGCAGTATTTT.

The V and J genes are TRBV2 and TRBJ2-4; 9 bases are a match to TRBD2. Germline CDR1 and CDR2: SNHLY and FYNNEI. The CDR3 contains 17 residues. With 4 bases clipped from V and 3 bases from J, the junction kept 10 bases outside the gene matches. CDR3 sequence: CASSANPQRGDKNIQYF. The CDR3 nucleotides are TGTGCCAGCAGTGCGAACCCCCAGCGGGGGGACAAAAACATTCAGTACTTC. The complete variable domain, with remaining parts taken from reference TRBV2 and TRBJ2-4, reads EPEVTQTPSHQVTQMGQEVILRCVPISNHLYFYWYRQILGQKVEFLVSFYNNEISEKSEIFDDQFSVERPDGSNFTLKIRSTKLEDSAMYFCASSANPQRGDKNIQYFGAGTRLSVL.

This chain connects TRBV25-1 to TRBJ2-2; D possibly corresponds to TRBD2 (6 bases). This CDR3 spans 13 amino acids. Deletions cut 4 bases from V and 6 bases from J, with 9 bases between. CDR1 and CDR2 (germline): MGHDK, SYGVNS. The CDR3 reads CASSGGVPGELFF. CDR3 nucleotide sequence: TGTGCCAGCAGTGGGGGGGTGCCCGGGGAGCTGTTTTTT.

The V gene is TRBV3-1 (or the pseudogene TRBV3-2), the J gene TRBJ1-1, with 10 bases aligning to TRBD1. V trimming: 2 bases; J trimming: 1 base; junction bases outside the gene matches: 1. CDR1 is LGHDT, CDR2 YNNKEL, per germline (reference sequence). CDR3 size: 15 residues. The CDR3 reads CASSQRTGGNTEAFF. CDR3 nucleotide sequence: TGTGCCAGCAGCCAACGGACAGGGGGGAACACTGAAGCTTTCTTT.

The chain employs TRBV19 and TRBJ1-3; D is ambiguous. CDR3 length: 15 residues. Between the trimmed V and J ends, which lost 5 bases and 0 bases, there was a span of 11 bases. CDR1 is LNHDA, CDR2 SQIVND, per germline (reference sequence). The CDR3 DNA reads TGTGCCAGTAGTCGAGGAGATTCCTCTGGAAACACCATATATTTT. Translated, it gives CASSRGDSSGNTIYF.

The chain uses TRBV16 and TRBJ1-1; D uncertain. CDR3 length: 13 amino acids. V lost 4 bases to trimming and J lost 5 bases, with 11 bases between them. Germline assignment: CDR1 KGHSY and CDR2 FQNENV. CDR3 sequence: CASSPNAGTEAFF. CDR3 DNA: TGTGCCAGCAGCCCAAATGCGGGGACTGAAGCTTTCTTT.

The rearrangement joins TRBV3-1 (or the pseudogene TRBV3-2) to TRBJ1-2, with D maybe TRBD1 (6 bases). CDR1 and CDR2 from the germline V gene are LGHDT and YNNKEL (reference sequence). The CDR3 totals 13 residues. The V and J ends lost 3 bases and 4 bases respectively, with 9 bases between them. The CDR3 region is CASSQGATYGYTF. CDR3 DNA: TGTGCCAGCAGCCAGGGGGCCACCTATGGCTACACCTTC.

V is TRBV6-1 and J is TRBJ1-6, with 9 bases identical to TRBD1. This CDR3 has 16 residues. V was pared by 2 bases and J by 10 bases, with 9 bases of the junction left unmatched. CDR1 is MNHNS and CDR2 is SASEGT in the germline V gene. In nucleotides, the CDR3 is TGTGCCAGCAGTGAATACGGACAGGGGATAGTATCACCCCTCCACTTT. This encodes CASSEYGQGIVSPLHF.

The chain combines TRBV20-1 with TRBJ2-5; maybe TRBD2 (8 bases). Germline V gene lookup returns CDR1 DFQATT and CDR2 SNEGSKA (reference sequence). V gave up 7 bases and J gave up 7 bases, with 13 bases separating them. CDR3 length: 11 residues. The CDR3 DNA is TGCAGTGGGGACAGCGGGGGGACCCAGTACTTC. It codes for CSGDSGGTQYF.

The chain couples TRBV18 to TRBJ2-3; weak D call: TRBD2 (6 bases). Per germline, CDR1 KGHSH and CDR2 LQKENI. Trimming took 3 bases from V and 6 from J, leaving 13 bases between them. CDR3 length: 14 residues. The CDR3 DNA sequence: TGTGCCAGCTCACCTCGGACTGGGGGGGATACGCAGTATTTT. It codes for CASSPRTGGDTQYF.

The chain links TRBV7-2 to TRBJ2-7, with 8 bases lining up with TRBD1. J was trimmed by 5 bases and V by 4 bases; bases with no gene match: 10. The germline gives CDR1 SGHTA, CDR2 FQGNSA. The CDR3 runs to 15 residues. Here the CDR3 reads CASSSLPGTGDEQYF. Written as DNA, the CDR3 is TGTGCCAGCAGCTCCCTTCCCGGGACAGGCGACGAGCAGTACTTC.

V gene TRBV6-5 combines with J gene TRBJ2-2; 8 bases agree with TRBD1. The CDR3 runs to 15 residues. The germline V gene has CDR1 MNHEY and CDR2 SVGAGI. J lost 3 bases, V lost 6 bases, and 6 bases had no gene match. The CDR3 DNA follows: TGTGCCAGCAGGATACAGGGGGTTGACACCGGGGAGCTGTTTTTT. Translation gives CASRIQGVDTGELFF.

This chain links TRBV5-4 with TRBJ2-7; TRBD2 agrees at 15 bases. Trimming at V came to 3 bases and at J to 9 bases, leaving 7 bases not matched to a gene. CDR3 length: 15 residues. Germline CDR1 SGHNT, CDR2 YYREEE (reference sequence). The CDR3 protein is CASSSGLAGGVRQYF. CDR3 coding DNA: TGTGCCAGCAGCTCGGGACTAGCGGGGGGTGTTCGGCAGTACTTC.

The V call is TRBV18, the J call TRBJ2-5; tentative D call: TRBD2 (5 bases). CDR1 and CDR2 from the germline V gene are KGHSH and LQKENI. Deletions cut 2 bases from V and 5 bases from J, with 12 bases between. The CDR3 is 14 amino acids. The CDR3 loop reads CASSPTGMKETQYF. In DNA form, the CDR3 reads TGTGCCAGCTCACCAACGGGAATGAAGGAGACCCAGTACTTC.

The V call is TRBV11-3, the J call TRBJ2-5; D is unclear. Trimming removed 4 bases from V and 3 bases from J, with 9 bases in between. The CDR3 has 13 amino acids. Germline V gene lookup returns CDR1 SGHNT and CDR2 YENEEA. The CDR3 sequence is CASSSTYKETQYF. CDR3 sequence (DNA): TGTGCCAGCAGCTCAACATATAAAGAGACCCAGTACTTC.